This is a list of T cell receptor beta chains from one sample in a study of beta chain features in type 1 diabetes. Sequencing used immunoSEQ multiplex PCR; TCRdb keeps in-frame clones, though not all of them. The sample yields 240,000 or so clones, approximately 20% seen once. Sequencing was carried out using naive CD4+ T cells from blood. Every receptor here comes from a woman aged 40 to 50 with type 1 diabetes. Each CDR3 is given with its conserved first and last residue. D genes are given only for firm matches. Expanded clones get a size class; other rows say once, few or many, or leave the size out.

clone size,J gene,D gene,CDR3 length,V gene,CDR3 DNA,CDR3 protein
.,TRBJ1-4,.,16,TRBV7-9,TGTGCCAGCAGCGTTGACAGCAGACCAACTAATGAAAAACTGTTTTTT,CASSVDSRPTNEKLFF
.,TRBJ1-1,.,14,TRBV5-6,TGTGCCAGCAGCATAGCCCCGGGTCGGCCGGAAGCTTTCTTT,CASSIAPGRPEAFF
.,TRBJ2-7,TRBD1,14,TRBV5-6,TGTGCCAGCAGCGGGACAGGGGGCGCCTACGAGCAGTACTTC,CASSGTGGAYEQYF
few,TRBJ2-1,.,11,TRBV7-8,TGTGCCAGCAGCCCGTCCAATGAGCAGTTCTTC,CASSPSNEQFF
.,TRBJ2-7,.,15,TRBV21-1,TGTGCCAGCAGCATAGAGCCGCAGGACTCCTACGAGCAGTACTTC,CASSIEPQDSYEQYF
few,TRBJ2-5,TRBD1,12,TRBV29-1,TGCAGCGTCCAAAGCGACAGGGAAACCCAGTACTTC,CSVQSDRETQYF
.,TRBJ2-1,.,14,TRBV25-1,TGTGCCACCCGAACAGGGAGCTCCTACAATGAGCAGTTCTTC,CATRTGSSYNEQFF
.,TRBJ2-7,TRBD2,15,TRBV28,TGTGCCAGCAGTTTGAGGGACGGGAGGACCGACGAGCAGTACTTC,CASSLRDGRTDEQYF
.,TRBJ1-3,.,12,TRBV29-1,TGCAGCGTGGCAGGGTTCGGAAACACCATATATTTT,CSVAGFGNTIYF
.,TRBJ2-5,TRBD1,14,TRBV7-2,TGTGCCAGCAGCAGAACAGGGGCGAAGGAGACCCAGTACTTC,CASSRTGAKETQYF
.,TRBJ2-7,.,11,TRBV28,TGTGCCAGCAGTTTCTTCTACGAGCAGTACTTC,CASSFFYEQYF
few,TRBJ2-3,TRBD2,15,TRBV5-6,TGTGCCAGCAGCCCACTAGCGGGAGGGCCAAATACGCAGTATTTT,CASSPLAGGPNTQYF
.,TRBJ1-4,.,15,TRBV28,TGTGCCAGCAGTTTAGGGGCAGACCTTAATGAAAAACTGTTTTTT,CASSLGADLNEKLFF
few,TRBJ1-5,.,15,TRBV27,TGTGCCAGCAGTTTACAAGGTGGGGGGAGGCAGCCCCAGCATTTT,CASSLQGGGRQPQHF
few,TRBJ2-2,.,16,TRBV5-6,TGTGCCAGCAGCTTGTACCCACAGACGAACACCGGGGAGCTGTTTTTT,CASSLYPQTNTGELFF
.,TRBJ1-3,.,13,TRBV29-1,TGCAGCGTTTCTGGGAGGAATGGAAACACCATATATTTT,CSVSGRNGNTIYF
.,TRBJ1-4,.,14,TRBV5-1,TGCGCCAGCAGGGGAACAGGCTATAGTGAAAAACTGTTTTTT,CASRGTGYSEKLFF
.,TRBJ1-1,.,11,TRBV5-1,TGCGCCAGCAGCTCGGTCACTGAAGCTTTCTTT,CASSSVTEAFF
.,TRBJ2-7,TRBD2,15,TRBV18,TGTGCCAGCTCACCACAGAGAGCGGGAGGTTGGGAGCAGTACTTC,CASSPQRAGGWEQYF
.,TRBJ2-7,TRBD1,15,TRBV18,TGTGCCAGCTCACCAGGACAGGGGTGGACCTACGAGCAGTACTTC,CASSPGQGWTYEQYF
.,TRBJ2-5,TRBD2,13,TRBV9,TGTGCCAGCAGTCCTCTCGGGAGGGAGACCCAGTACTTC,CASSPLGRETQYF
few,TRBJ2-3,.,9,TRBV20-1,TGCAGTGCTAGTCCGACGCAGTATTTT,CSASPTQYF
.,TRBJ1-1,.,13,TRBV7-8,TGTGCCAGCTTGTTCCAGGGGAACACTGAAGCTTTCTTT,CASLFQGNTEAFF
.,TRBJ2-7,TRBD1,13,TRBV7-2,TGTGCCAGCAGCCCGTATCAACAGGGGGAGCAGTACTTC,CASSPYQQGEQYF
.,TRBJ2-1,TRBD2,15,TRBV18,TGTGCCAGCTCACTCCTAGCGGGGGGGCCGAATGAGCAGTTCTTC,CASSLLAGGPNEQFF
.,TRBJ2-5,TRBD1,15,TRBV11-2,TGTGCCAGCAGCTCCCGTCCGGGACAGCAAGAGACCCAGTACTTC,CASSSRPGQQETQYF
few,TRBJ2-1,TRBD2,15,TRBV2,TGTGCCAGCAGTCAGACTAGCGGGGTACGGGGTGAGCAGTTCTTC,CASSQTSGVRGEQFF
few,TRBJ2-7,TRBD2,15,TRBV25-1,TGTGCCAGCAGTGAATTGGGCGGGGGAGCCTACGAGCAGTACTTC,CASSELGGGAYEQYF
.,TRBJ2-5,.,13,TRBV29-1,TGCAGCGTTCTTGGCAGGGGACAAGAGACCCAGTACTTC,CSVLGRGQETQYF
.,TRBJ1-5,TRBD1,14,TRBV28,TGTGCCAGCAGTCCGGGACAGGGCTATCAGCCCCAGCATTTT,CASSPGQGYQPQHF
few,TRBJ2-7,TRBD2,12,TRBV2,TGTGCCAGCACGGGAGGGCCGTCGGAGCAGTACTTC,CASTGGPSEQYF
.,TRBJ1-5,TRBD1,14,TRBV6-6,TGTGCCAGCAGTTTGGACAGGGACGATCAGCCCCAGCATTTT,CASSLDRDDQPQHF
.,TRBJ2-1,TRBD2,13,TRBV6-6,TGTGCCAGCAGCTCCGGGACTAGCAGTGAGCAGTTCTTC,CASSSGTSSEQFF
.,TRBJ2-4,.,13,TRBV5-4,TGTGCCAGCAGCGTGGACAGTGCGAGCATTCAGTACTTC,CASSVDSASIQYF
.,TRBJ2-5,TRBD1,16,TRBV15,TGTGCCACCAGCAGAGGAAGTTCGGGGACAGTAGAGACCCAGTACTTC,CATSRGSSGTVETQYF
.,TRBJ2-1,.,14,TRBV28,TGTGCCAGCAGTAGTCAGGTAACCCACAATGAGCAGTTCTTC,CASSSQVTHNEQFF
.,TRBJ2-7,TRBD1,13,TRBV11-2,TGTGCCAGCAGTCCGGGACAGGCCTACGAGCAGTACTTC,CASSPGQAYEQYF
few,TRBJ2-7,TRBD1,14,TRBV9,TGTGCCAGCAGCGCTCGACAGGGGAACTACGAGCAGTACTTC,CASSARQGNYEQYF
few,TRBJ2-5,TRBD2,14,TRBV2,TGTGCCAGCAGCCTGACTAGCGGGAGGGAGACCCAGTACTTC,CASSLTSGRETQYF
.,TRBJ2-7,TRBD1,15,TRBV15,TGTGCCACCAGCAGAGATCAGGGACAGACCTACGAGCAGTACTTC,CATSRDQGQTYEQYF
few,TRBJ2-1,.,15,TRBV4-3,TGCGCCAGCAGCCAAGAGACTTTCTCCTACAATGAGCAGTTCTTC,CASSQETFSYNEQFF
few,TRBJ2-6,.,16,TRBV5-6,TGTGCCAGCAGCGCGACAGTAGCCTCTGGGGCCAACGTCCTGACTTTC,CASSATVASGANVLTF
.,TRBJ2-5,TRBD2,15,TRBV9,TGTGCCAGCAGCCTTAGCGGGACCAACCAAGAGACCCAGTACTTC,CASSLSGTNQETQYF
few,TRBJ2-3,.,11,TRBV28,TGTGCCAGCAGTCTCACAGATACGCAGTATTTT,CASSLTDTQYF
few,TRBJ2-4,.,14,TRBV28,TGTGCCAGCAGCTTCACCGGGGAGGAAAACATTCAGTACTTC,CASSFTGEENIQYF
few,TRBJ1-1,.,13,TRBV30,TGTGCCTGGAGTGTAGGGGAGAACACTGAAGCTTTCTTT,CAWSVGENTEAFF
.,TRBJ1-4,TRBD1,14,TRBV2,TGTGCCAGCAGCTCTAGACAGGGAAGCGAAAAACTGTTTTTT,CASSSRQGSEKLFF
few,TRBJ1-2,TRBD1,14,TRBV5-1,TGCGCCAGCAGCACCGGGACAGACGGTGGAGGCTACACCTTC,CASSTGTDGGGYTF
few,TRBJ2-1,TRBD1,15,TRBV18,TGTGCCAGCTCACCACCGGGACAGGATTACAATGAGCAGTTCTTC,CASSPPGQDYNEQFF
.,TRBJ1-1,TRBD1,14,TRBV2,TGTGCCAGCCGCGGACAGGAGAAGAACACTGAAGCTTTCTTT,CASRGQEKNTEAFF
few,TRBJ1-2,TRBD1,13,TRBV29-1,TGCAGCGTTGCCGGGACAGGGGGGGTTGGCTACACCTTC,CSVAGTGGVGYTF
.,TRBJ1-2,.,13,TRBV30,TGTGCCTGGACGAAGACAGATAACTATGGCTACACCTTC,CAWTKTDNYGYTF
.,TRBJ1-1,.,12,TRBV11-2,TGTGCCAGCAGTCCGAGCGCCACTGAAGCTTTCTTT,CASSPSATEAFF
.,TRBJ2-5,TRBD1,13,TRBV27,TGTGCCAGCAGTCCCGGGACAGGGGAGACCCAGTACTTC,CASSPGTGETQYF
few,TRBJ2-1,TRBD2,15,TRBV6-5,TGTGCCAGCAGTTACGTAGCGGGGTCCTACAATGAGCAGTTCTTC,CASSYVAGSYNEQFF
.,TRBJ2-1,TRBD1,13,TRBV5-4,TGTGCCAGCAATAGGGACAGGGCTTATGAGCAGTTCTTC,CASNRDRAYEQFF
few,TRBJ2-1,TRBD1,15,TRBV18,TGTGCCAGCTCACCACCCGACAGGGGAATCCATGAGCAGTTCTTC,CASSPPDRGIHEQFF